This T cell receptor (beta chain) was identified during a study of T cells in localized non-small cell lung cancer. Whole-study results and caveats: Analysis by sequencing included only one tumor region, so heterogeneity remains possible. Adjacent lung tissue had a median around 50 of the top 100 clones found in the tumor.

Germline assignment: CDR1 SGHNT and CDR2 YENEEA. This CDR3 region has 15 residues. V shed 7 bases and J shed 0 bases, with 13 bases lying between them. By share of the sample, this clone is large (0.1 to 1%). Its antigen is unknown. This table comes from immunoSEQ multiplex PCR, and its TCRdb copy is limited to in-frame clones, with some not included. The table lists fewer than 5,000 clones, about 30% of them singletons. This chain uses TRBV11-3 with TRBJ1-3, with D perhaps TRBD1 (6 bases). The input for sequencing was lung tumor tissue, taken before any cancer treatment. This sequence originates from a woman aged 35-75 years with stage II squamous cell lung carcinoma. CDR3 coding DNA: TGTGCCAGCACCCGGGGGGCGAGCTCTGGAAACACCATATATTTT. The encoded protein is CASTRGASSGNTIYF.